The rows below give T cell receptor beta chains drawn from one sample of a study of blood T cell repertoires in COVID-19. Profiling relied on immunoSEQ multiplex PCR, and the TCRdb table lists in-frame clones only, not all of them. The table lists roughly 50,000 clones, about 90% of them singletons. The sequencing sample was made of peripheral blood. These TCRs come from a woman aged 55 to 70 with active or convalescent COVID-19. CDR3s include the opening cysteine and the closing phenylalanine or tryptophan. The D gene is left open where the match is weak. Only some rows state a clone size, as once, few, many or a class for expanded clones.

V gene	J gene	clone size	D gene	CDR3 DNA	CDR3 protein
TRBV29-1	TRBJ2-4	NA	NA	TGCAGCGTTGAGGGGCTTGGGGACATTCAGTACTTC	CSVEGLGDIQYF
TRBV7-2	TRBJ2-2	NA	NA	TGTGCCAGCAGCTTGGGGCAGGGCGACACCGGGGAGCTGTTTTTT	CASSLGQGDTGELFF
TRBV6-5	TRBJ2-7	NA	TRBD2	TGTGCCAGCAGTTACTCGCTAGCGGGGGGTTCCTACGAGCAGTACTTC	CASSYSLAGGSYEQYF
TRBV19	TRBJ1-2	NA	NA	TGTGCCAGTAGTACCATGGGGGGGCAGCCCCATGGCTACACCTTC	CASSTMGGQPHGYTF
TRBV10-2	TRBJ2-7	NA	TRBD1	TGCGCCAGCAGTGATGAGACAGGGGCCTACGAGCAGTACTTC	CASSDETGAYEQYF
TRBV30	TRBJ1-2	NA	NA	TGTGCCTGCGCTACAGGAAACTATGGCTACACCTTC	CACATGNYGYTF
TRBV6-2/TRBV6-3	TRBJ2-7	NA	TRBD2	TGTGCCAGCAGTTACCAGAGCGGGAGGGCGGGCTACGAGCAGTACTTC	CASSYQSGRAGYEQYF
TRBV24-1	TRBJ2-5	NA	NA	TGTGCCACCAGTTCCCGGGACATTTCCGAGACCCAGTACTTC	CATSSRDISETQYF
TRBV4-1	TRBJ2-1	once	NA	TGCGCCAGCAGCCAAGATCACAGGGGGGGCGCCTACAATGAGCAGTTCTTC	CASSQDHRGGAYNEQFF
TRBV15	TRBJ1-2	NA	TRBD1	TGTGCCACCAGCAGAGGGGGCGAACCGGGACAGCACTATGGCTACACCTTC	CATSRGGEPGQHYGYTF
TRBV7-9	TRBJ1-4	NA	NA	TGTGCCAGCAGCTTAGAGCGGGACCGACAGAATGAAAAACTGTTTTTT	CASSLERDRQNEKLFF
TRBV10-3	TRBJ2-3	few	TRBD2	TGTGCCATCAAGAACGAACTAGCGGGCGTACTCACAGATACGCAGTATTTT	CAIKNELAGVLTDTQYF
TRBV4-2	TRBJ2-1	NA	NA	TGTGCCAGCAGCCACGTCAACAGAAACTACAATGAGCAGTTCTTC	CASSHVNRNYNEQFF
TRBV7-3	TRBJ2-5	NA	NA	TGTGCCAGCAGCCGGACGGGGGACGCCAAAGAGACCCAGTACTTC	CASSRTGDAKETQYF
TRBV20-1	TRBJ1-6	once	TRBD1	TGCAGTGCTAGTCCCGGGACAGGCAGCTCCTATAATTCACCCCTCCACTTT	CSASPGTGSSYNSPLHF
TRBV19	TRBJ2-7	NA	NA	TGTGCCAGTATGTCCGTGGGAGAACACCCCTACGAGCAGTACTTC	CASMSVGEHPYEQYF
TRBV11-1	TRBJ2-3	NA	NA	TGTGCCAGCAGCCGTCGCCGTGGACAAAGCACAGATACGCAGTATTTT	CASSRRRGQSTDTQYF
TRBV19	TRBJ2-1	NA	NA	TGTGCCAGTAGTATAGGACAGAAGCAGTTCTTC	CASSIGQKQFF
TRBV2	TRBJ1-1	NA	NA	TGTGCCAGCAGTGAGCAGACTGGGGCGGCCACTGAAGCTTTCTTT	CASSEQTGAATEAFF
TRBV19	TRBJ1-5	NA	TRBD1	TGTGCCAGTAAGGAGCCGGACAGGGTCGGCAATCAGCCCCAGCATTTT	CASKEPDRVGNQPQHF
TRBV6-5	TRBJ1-2	NA	NA	TGTGCCGCGGGAAGATCTTATGGCTACACCTTC	CAAGRSYGYTF
TRBV28	TRBJ2-7	NA	NA	TGTGCCAGCCGCAGAGGCGGCGAGAATTACGAGCAGTACTTC	CASRRGGENYEQYF
TRBV5-6	TRBJ2-3	NA	NA	TGTGCCAGCAGCTTGGCCGGGATAAGTATGGATACGCAGTATTTT	CASSLAGISMDTQYF
TRBV5-5	TRBJ1-1	NA	NA	TGTGCCAGCAGCTCGAGCGGACCGATGAACACTGAAGCTTTCTTT	CASSSSGPMNTEAFF
TRBV3-1/TRBV3-2	TRBJ1-3	NA	NA	TGTGCCAGCAGCCAAGACATGAGCTCTGGAAACACCATATATTTT	CASSQDMSSGNTIYF
TRBV24-1	TRBJ2-2	NA	TRBD1	TGTGCCACCAGTGACTGGACAGGGCGCACCGGGGAGCTGTTTTTT	CATSDWTGRTGELFF
TRBV2	TRBJ1-6	NA	TRBD1	TGTGCCAGCAACAGGGGCCGGAATTCACCCCTCCACTTT	CASNRGRNSPLHF
TRBV28	TRBJ1-1	NA	NA	TGTGCCAGCAGGGTACAGGGCACTGAAGCTTTCTTT	CASRVQGTEAFF
TRBV13	TRBJ2-4	NA	NA	TGTGCCAGCAGCCTAGGGACATTCCTCCCGAACATTCAGTACTTC	CASSLGTFLPNIQYF
TRBV28	TRBJ1-5	NA	TRBD1	TGTGCCAGCAGCCGAGGACAGGGGCGAGGTCAGCCCCAGCATTTT	CASSRGQGRGQPQHF
TRBV7-3	TRBJ2-2	NA	TRBD2	TGTGCCAGCAGCACTACGGGACTAGCGGGAGGATCGAACACCGGGGAGCTGTTTTTT	CASSTTGLAGGSNTGELFF
TRBV28	TRBJ2-3	NA	NA	TGTGCCAGCAGCCCACTAGATACGCAGTATTTT	CASSPLDTQYF
TRBV19	TRBJ1-5	NA	TRBD1	TGTGCCAGTAGCCAGGGACAGAGCAATCAGCCCCAGCATTTT	CASSQGQSNQPQHF
TRBV18	TRBJ2-2	NA	TRBD1	TGTGCCAGCTCACCCAAGAGCAAGGGGGCAGTAAACACCGGGGAGCTGTTTTTT	CASSPKSKGAVNTGELFF
TRBV2	TRBJ2-1	NA	TRBD2	TGTGCCAGCAAGAAGGGGCGGGAGAGGTACAATGAGCAGTTCTTC	CASKKGRERYNEQFF
TRBV2	TRBJ1-5	NA	NA	TGTGCCAGCCGGGGGGGTAGCAATCAGCCCCAGCATTTT	CASRGGSNQPQHF
TRBV28	TRBJ1-2	NA	NA	TGTGCCAGCAGCAGGACAGTTAACTATGGCTACACCTTC	CASSRTVNYGYTF
TRBV6-5	TRBJ2-7	NA	NA	TGTGCCAGCAAAAGGGGGATCTCCTACGAGCAGTACTTC	CASKRGISYEQYF
TRBV6-9	TRBJ2-1	NA	NA	TGTGCCAGCAGTTCGAGGTCAGGGGCGTTCGAATACAATGAGCAGTTCTTC	CASSSRSGAFEYNEQFF
TRBV6-4	TRBJ2-1	NA	NA	TGTGCCAGCAGTGGACAGGTGGTGGGAGGGCTCCATGAGCAGTTCTTC	CASSGQVVGGLHEQFF
TRBV3-1/TRBV3-2	TRBJ2-5	NA	NA	TGTGCCAGCAGCCAAGATTCGTCGGAGACCCAGTACTTC	CASSQDSSETQYF
TRBV7-3	TRBJ2-2	NA	NA	TGTGCCAGCAGCTTGGGACTTGGCACCGGGGAGCTGTTTTTT	CASSLGLGTGELFF
TRBV27	TRBJ2-7	once	TRBD2	TGTGCCAGCACCTCCGGGACTAGCAGCTCCTACGAGCAGTACTTC	CASTSGTSSSYEQYF
TRBV24-1	TRBJ2-5	NA	NA	TGTGCCACCAGTGATTTCTCCAGGGAAGAGACCCAGTACTTC	CATSDFSREETQYF
TRBV6-5	TRBJ1-1	once	NA	TGTGCCAGCAGTCGGGACTTCAGGACTGAAGCTTTCTTT	CASSRDFRTEAFF
TRBV9	TRBJ2-1	NA	NA	TGTGCCAGCAGCGTAGCCCCCACTAGTGACAATGAGCAGTTCTTC	CASSVAPTSDNEQFF